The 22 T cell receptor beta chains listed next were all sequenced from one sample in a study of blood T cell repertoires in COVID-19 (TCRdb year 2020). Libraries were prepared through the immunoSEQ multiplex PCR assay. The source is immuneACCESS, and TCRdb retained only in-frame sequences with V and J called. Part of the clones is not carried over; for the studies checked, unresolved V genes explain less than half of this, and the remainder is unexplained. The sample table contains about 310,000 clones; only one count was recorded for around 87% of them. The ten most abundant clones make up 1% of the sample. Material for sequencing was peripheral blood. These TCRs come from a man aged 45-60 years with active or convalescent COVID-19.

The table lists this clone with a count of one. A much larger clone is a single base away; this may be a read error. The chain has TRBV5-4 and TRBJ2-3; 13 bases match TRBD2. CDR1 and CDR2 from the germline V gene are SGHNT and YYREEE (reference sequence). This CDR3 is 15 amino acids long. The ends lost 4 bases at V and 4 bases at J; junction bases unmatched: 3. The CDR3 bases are TGTGCCAGCAGCCTACTAGCGGGGGGGGCAGATACGCAGTATTTT. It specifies CASSLLAGGADTQYF. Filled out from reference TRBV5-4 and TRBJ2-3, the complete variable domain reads ETGVTQSPTHLIKTRGQQVTLRCSSQSGHNTVSWYQQALGQGPQFIFQYYREEENGRGNFPPRFSGLQFPNYSSELNVNALELDDSALYLCASSLLAGGADTQYFGPGTRLTVL.

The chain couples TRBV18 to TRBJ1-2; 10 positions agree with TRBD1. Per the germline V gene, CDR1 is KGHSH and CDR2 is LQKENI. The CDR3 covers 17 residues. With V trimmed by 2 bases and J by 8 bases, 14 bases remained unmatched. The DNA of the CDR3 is TGTGCCAGCTCACCAGTCGGGGGACAGGGGACCATTAGGGGCTACACCTTC. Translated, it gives CASSPVGGQGTIRGYTF.

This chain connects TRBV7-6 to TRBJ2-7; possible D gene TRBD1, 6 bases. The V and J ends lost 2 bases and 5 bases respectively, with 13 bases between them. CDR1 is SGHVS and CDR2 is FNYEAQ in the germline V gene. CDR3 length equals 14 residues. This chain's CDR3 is CASSLTDRRDEQYF. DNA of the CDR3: TGTGCCAGCAGCTTAACTGACAGGAGAGACGAGCAGTACTTC.

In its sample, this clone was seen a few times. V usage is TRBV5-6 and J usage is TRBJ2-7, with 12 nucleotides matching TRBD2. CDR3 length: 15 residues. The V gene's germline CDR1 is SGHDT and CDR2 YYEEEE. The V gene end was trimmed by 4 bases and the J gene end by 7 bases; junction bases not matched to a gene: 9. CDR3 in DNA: TGTGCCAGCAGCCCATCCCTAGCGGGGGGGCTTGAGCAGTACTTC. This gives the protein CASSPSLAGGLEQYF.

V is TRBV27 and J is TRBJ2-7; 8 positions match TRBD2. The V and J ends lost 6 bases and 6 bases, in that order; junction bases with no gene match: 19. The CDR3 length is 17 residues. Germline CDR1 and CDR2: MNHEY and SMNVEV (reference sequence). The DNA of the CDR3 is TGTGCCAGCAGCCACCTGGGGGTTAGCGGGACCGTAAGCGAGCAGTACTTC. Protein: CASSHLGVSGTVSEQYF.

This CDR3 is CASSLTVAGAAGELFF. CDR3 DNA sequence: TGTGCCAGCAGTTTAACGGTAGCGGGGGCCGCGGGGGAGCTGTTTTTT. This chain joins TRBV28 and TRBJ2-2; 9 bases map to TRBD2. Germline values: CDR1 MDHEN, CDR2 SYDVKM. The CDR3 length is 16 residues. J was trimmed by 8 bases and V by 2 bases; bases with no gene match: 9.

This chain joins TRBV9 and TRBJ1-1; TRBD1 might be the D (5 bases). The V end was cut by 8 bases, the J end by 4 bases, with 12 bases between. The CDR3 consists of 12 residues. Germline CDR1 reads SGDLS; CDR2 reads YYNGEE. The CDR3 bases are TGTGCCAGGGAGGGGCGCGGCACTGAAGCTTTCTTT. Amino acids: CAREGRGTEAFF.

CDR3 nucleotides: TGTGCCAGCACCCGGGACAGAGTCAATGAGCAGTTCTTC. This gives the protein CASTRDRVNEQFF. This chain connects TRBV12-3 or TRBV12-4 to TRBJ2-1; 7 bases fit TRBD1. This CDR3 spans 13 amino acids. V was clipped by 7 bases and J by 6 bases; unmatched bases: 6.

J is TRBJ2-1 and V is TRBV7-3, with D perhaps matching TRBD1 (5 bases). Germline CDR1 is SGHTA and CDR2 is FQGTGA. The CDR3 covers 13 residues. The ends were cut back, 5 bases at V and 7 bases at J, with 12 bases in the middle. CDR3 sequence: CASSLGQGNEQFF. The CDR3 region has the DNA TGTGCCAGCAGCCTCGGGCAGGGTAATGAGCAGTTCTTC.

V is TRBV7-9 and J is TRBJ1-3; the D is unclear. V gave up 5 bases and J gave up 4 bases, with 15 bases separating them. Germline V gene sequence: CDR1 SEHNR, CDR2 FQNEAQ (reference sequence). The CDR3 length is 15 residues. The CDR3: CASSPGDREGNTIYF. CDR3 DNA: TGTGCCAGCAGCCCGGGCGACCGGGAAGGAAACACCATATATTTT.

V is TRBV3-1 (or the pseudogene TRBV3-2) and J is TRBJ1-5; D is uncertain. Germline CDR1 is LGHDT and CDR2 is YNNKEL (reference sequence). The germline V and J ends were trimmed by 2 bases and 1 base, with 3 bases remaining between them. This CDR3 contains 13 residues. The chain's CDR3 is CASSQRSNQPQHF. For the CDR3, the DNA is TGTGCCAGCAGCCAACGGAGCAATCAGCCCCAGCATTTT.

The CDR3 sequence: CASSLDRGAKGYEQYF. For the CDR3, the DNA is TGTGCCAGCAGTTTAGATAGGGGTGCGAAGGGATACGAGCAGTACTTC. The chain recombines TRBV28 with TRBJ2-7; tentative D call: TRBD1 (5 bases). CDR1 and CDR2 from the germline V gene are MDHEN and SYDVKM. V was trimmed by 2 bases and J by 4 bases, leaving 18 bases between them. This CDR3 contains 16 residues.

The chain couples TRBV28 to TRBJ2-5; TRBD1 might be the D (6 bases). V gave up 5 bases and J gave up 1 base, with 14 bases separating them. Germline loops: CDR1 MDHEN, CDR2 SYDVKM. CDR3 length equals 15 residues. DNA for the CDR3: TGTGCCAGCAGTCCCCGGACAGAAATCCAAGAGACCCAGTACTTC. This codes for CASSPRTEIQETQYF.

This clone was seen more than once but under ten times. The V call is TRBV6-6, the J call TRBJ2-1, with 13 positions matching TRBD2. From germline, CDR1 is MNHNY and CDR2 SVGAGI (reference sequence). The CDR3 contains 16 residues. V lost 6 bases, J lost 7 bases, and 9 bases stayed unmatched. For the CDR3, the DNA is TGTGCCAGCAGCCCCCTTCCGGGACTAGCGGGGAATGAGCAGTTCTTC. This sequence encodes CASSPLPGLAGNEQFF.

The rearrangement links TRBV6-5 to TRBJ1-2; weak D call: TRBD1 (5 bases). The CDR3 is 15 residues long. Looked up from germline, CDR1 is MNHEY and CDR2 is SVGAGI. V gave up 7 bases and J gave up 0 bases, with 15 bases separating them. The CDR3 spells CASTYDSQSNYGYTF. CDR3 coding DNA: TGTGCCAGCACGTATGACAGCCAGTCTAACTATGGCTACACCTTC.

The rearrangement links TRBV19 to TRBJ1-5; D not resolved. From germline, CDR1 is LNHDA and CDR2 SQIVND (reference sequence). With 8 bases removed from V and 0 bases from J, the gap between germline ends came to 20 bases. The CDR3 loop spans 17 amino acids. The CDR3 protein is CASESGGYGYSNQPQHF. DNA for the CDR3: TGTGCCAGTGAATCGGGAGGATACGGGTATAGCAATCAGCCCCAGCATTTT.

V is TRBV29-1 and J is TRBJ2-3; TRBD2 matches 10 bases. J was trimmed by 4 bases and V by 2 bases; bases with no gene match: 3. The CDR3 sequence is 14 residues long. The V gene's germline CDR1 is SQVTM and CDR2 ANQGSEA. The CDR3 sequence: CSVEPSGRPDTQYF. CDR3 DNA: TGCAGCGTTGAACCTAGCGGGAGACCAGATACGCAGTATTTT.

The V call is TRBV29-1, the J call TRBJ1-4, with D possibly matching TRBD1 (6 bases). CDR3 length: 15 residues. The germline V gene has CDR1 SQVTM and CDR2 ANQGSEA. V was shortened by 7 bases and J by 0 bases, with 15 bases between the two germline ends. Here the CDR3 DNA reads TGCAGCGCTCAACAGTCAGGGGCAACTAATGAAAAACTGTTTTTT. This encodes CSAQQSGATNEKLFF.

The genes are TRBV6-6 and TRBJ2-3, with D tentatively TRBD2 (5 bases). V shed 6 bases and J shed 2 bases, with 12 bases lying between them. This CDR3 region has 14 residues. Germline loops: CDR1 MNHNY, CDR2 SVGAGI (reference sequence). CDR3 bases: TGTGCCAGCAGACGGGGAGAAGACACAGATACGCAGTATTTT. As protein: CASRRGEDTDTQYF.

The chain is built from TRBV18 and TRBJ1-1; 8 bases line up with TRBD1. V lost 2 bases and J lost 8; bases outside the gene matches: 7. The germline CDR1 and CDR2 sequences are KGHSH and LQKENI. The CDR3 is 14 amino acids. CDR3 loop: CASSPGVNRGEAFF. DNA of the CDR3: TGTGCCAGCTCACCAGGAGTTAACAGGGGGGAAGCTTTCTTT.

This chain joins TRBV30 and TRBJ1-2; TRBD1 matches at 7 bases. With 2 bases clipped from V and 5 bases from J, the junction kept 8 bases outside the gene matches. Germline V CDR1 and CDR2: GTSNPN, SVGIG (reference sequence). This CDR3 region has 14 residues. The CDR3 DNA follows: TGTGCCTGGAGTCGACAGGGAAGGGGTTATGGCTACACCTTC. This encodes CAWSRQGRGYGYTF.

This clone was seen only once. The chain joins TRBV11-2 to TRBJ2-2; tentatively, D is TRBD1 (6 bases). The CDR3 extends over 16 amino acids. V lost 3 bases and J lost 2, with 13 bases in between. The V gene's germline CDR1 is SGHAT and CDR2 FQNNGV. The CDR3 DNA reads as TGTGCCAGCAGCTTTATAGTGGGGGCCAACACCGGGGAGCTGTTTTTT. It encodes CASSFIVGANTGELFF.